Listed below are T cell receptor beta chains from one sample, sequenced in a study of graft-versus-host responses after intestinal transplantation. Assay used: immunoSEQ multiplex PCR; TCRdb lists only in-frame clones, some missing. Of about 82,000 clones in the sample, around 91% were seen once. The antigens for these receptors are not known. Material: unstimulated CD4+ T cells sorted from spleen or lymph node cells, obtained before intestinal transplant. These receptor sequences come from a human donor who received an intestinal transplant. The CDR3 runs from the conserved cysteine through the conserved F or W. The order of the fields is D gene, clone size, CDR3 length, J gene, V gene, CDR3 DNA, CDR3 protein. D genes are given only for firm matches. Size is stated for part of the rows, as once, few or many counts, or as a class when the clone is expanded.

TRBD2 | NA | 15 | TRBJ2-2 | TRBV5-1 | TGCGCCAGCAGCCCTAGCGGGGGAAACACCGGGGAGCTGTTTTTT | CASSPSGGNTGELFF
TRBD1 | NA | 12 | TRBJ1-2 | TRBV29-1 | TGCAGCGTTGCAGGACAGGGGAATGGCTACACCTTC | CSVAGQGNGYTF
TRBD1 | NA | 15 | TRBJ1-6 | TRBV6-5 | TGTGCCAGCAGTCGCGGGACAGGGGGCAATTCACCCCTCCACTTT | CASSRGTGGNSPLHF
TRBD1 | NA | 13 | TRBJ1-5 | TRBV30 | TGTGCCTGGGGGCAGGGGGACAATCAGCCCCAGCATTTT | CAWGQGDNQPQHF
TRBD1 | NA | 15 | TRBJ1-4 | TRBV30 | TGTGCCTGGAGTCATGTGCAGGGGGCACTCGAAAAACTGTTTTTT | CAWSHVQGALEKLFF
NA | NA | 15 | TRBJ1-5 | TRBV19 | TGTGCCAGTAGTTTAGGGAGGGGTAGCAATCAGCCCCAGCATTTT | CASSLGRGSNQPQHF
NA | NA | 15 | TRBJ2-4 | TRBV7-2 | TGTGCCAGCAGCTTGGGGCTCCTAGCCAAAAACATTCAGTACTTC | CASSLGLLAKNIQYF
NA | NA | 12 | TRBJ2-5 | TRBV7-8 | TGTGCCAGCAGCTTACTCGGGGAGACCCAGTACTTC | CASSLLGETQYF
TRBD1 | NA | 14 | TRBJ1-6 | TRBV6-5 | TGTGCCAGCAGCTGGACAGGGAAAGGTTCACCCCTCCACTTT | CASSWTGKGSPLHF
NA | NA | 16 | TRBJ1-2 | TRBV4-3 | TGCGCCAGCAGCCAAGATGGGTCAGGGTTTAACTATGGCTACACCTTC | CASSQDGSGFNYGYTF
NA | NA | 16 | TRBJ1-2 | TRBV11-3 | TGTGCCAGCAGCCCTAGGCCAACGGCATCTAACTATGGCTACACCTTC | CASSPRPTASNYGYTF
TRBD1 | NA | 16 | TRBJ1-5 | TRBV14 | TGTGCCAGCAGCCTCCGGGACAGGGGAGACAATCAGCCCCAGCATTTT | CASSLRDRGDNQPQHF
TRBD1 | NA | 14 | TRBJ1-1 | TRBV25-1 | TGTGCCAGCAGGCGACAGGGCATGAACACTGAAGCTTTCTTT | CASRRQGMNTEAFF
NA | once | 14 | TRBJ1-6 | TRBV5-4 | TGTGCCAGCAGCTTCGGCTCCTATAATTCACCCCTCCACTTT | CASSFGSYNSPLHF
TRBD1 | NA | 14 | TRBJ2-5 | TRBV12-5 | TGTGCTAGTGGTTTTCGACAGGGGCAAGAGACCCAGTACTTC | CASGFRQGQETQYF
NA | once | 15 | TRBJ1-5 | TRBV18 | TGTGCCAGCTCACCTACCACCGGTTCCAATCAGCCCCAGCATTTT | CASSPTTGSNQPQHF
TRBD1 | NA | 16 | TRBJ2-2 | TRBV9 | TGTGCCAGCACCCCGACCGGGACAGTTAACACCGGGGAGCTGTTTTTT | CASTPTGTVNTGELFF
TRBD1 | NA | 14 | TRBJ2-7 | TRBV6-1 | TGTGCCAGCAGTGAAGTGTACAGGGGCCACGAGCAGTACTTC | CASSEVYRGHEQYF
NA | NA | 15 | TRBJ2-7 | TRBV5-5 | TGTGCCAGCAGCTCGCCCCGGGGGGCAGGTAACGAGCAGTACTTC | CASSSPRGAGNEQYF
TRBD1 | NA | 13 | TRBJ2-1 | TRBV6-5 | TGTGCCAGCAGTTTTTACAGGGGGGATGAGCAGTTCTTC | CASSFYRGDEQFF
NA | NA | 17 | TRBJ1-4 | TRBV15 | TGTGCCACCAGCAGAGATCGAGCTTCCGAATCTAATGAAAAACTGTTTTTT | CATSRDRASESNEKLFF
TRBD1 | NA | 16 | TRBJ2-5 | TRBV7-9 | TGTGCCAGCAGCCTTTTACGGGACAGAAACCAAGAGACCCAGTACTTC | CASSLLRDRNQETQYF
TRBD2 | NA | 15 | TRBJ2-3 | TRBV5-5 | TGTGCCAGCAGTACCGTAGCGGGGGGGTCGGATACGCAGTATTTT | CASSTVAGGSDTQYF
TRBD1 | NA | 15 | TRBJ1-3 | TRBV19 | TGTGCCAGTAGTGCGGACAGGTCAGGAGGAAACACCATATATTTT | CASSADRSGGNTIYF
NA | NA | 15 | TRBJ2-2 | TRBV19 | TGTGCCAGTAGTATAGAGGCCAGGAAGACCGGGGAGCTGTTTTTT | CASSIEARKTGELFF
TRBD2 | NA | 16 | TRBJ2-1 | TRBV5-4 | TGTGCCAGCAGCTTGGGACTAGCGGGGGGGCTGAATGAGCAGTTCTTC | CASSLGLAGGLNEQFF
TRBD1 | NA | 16 | TRBJ1-6 | TRBV5-4 | TGTGCCAGCAGCTATATCGGGACAGGGGAAAATTCACCCCTCCACTTT | CASSYIGTGENSPLHF
NA | NA | 15 | TRBJ1-6 | TRBV7-9 | TGTGCCAGCAGCTTAAGTATGTCGGGTGATTCACCCCTCCACTTT | CASSLSMSGDSPLHF
TRBD1 | NA | 16 | TRBJ2-1 | TRBV27 | TGTGCCAGCAGTTTGATGGGACAGGGTACGAGGAATGAGCAGTTCTTC | CASSLMGQGTRNEQFF
NA | NA | 14 | TRBJ2-1 | TRBV21-1 | TGTGCCAGCAGCGGCGGGGTCTATGTAAATGAGCAGTTCTTC | CASSGGVYVNEQFF
NA | NA | 11 | TRBJ2-1 | TRBV10-3 | TGTGCCATCAGTGCGGTCAATGAGCAGTTCTTC | CAISAVNEQFF
TRBD1 | NA | 17 | TRBJ2-3 | TRBV6-1 | TGTGCCAGCAGTGAAGCGGGGGGACAGGGGGCGCCGGATACGCAGTATTTT | CASSEAGGQGAPDTQYF
NA | few | 15 | TRBJ1-5 | TRBV5-8 | TGTGCCAGCAGCTTTTCGGGAGAAAGCAATCAGCCCCAGCATTTT | CASSFSGESNQPQHF
NA | NA | 14 | TRBJ1-2 | TRBV28 | TGTGCCAGCAGTTTCCCGGGACACCCCTATGGCTACACCTTC | CASSFPGHPYGYTF
TRBD2 | NA | 15 | TRBJ2-5 | TRBV18 | TGTGCCAGCTCGGCTCGGACTAGAGGACAAGAGACCCAGTACTTC | CASSARTRGQETQYF
NA | NA | 14 | TRBJ1-2 | TRBV6-5 | TGTGCCAGCAGCGGGACAATCACTAACTATGGCTACACCTTC | CASSGTITNYGYTF
TRBD2 | NA | 16 | TRBJ2-3 | TRBV6-5 | TGTGCCAGCAGTTCGATAGCGGGGGTTTTCACAGATACGCAGTATTTT | CASSSIAGVFTDTQYF
TRBD1 | NA | 13 | TRBJ1-5 | TRBV25-1 | TGTGCCAGTAGGGGACAGGGGAGGCAGCCCCAGCATTTT | CASRGQGRQPQHF
TRBD1 | NA | 18 | TRBJ2-1 | TRBV4-3 | TGCGCCAGCAGCCGCAACCCAACCGGGACAGGGACCAGCGATGAGCAGTTCTTC | CASSRNPTGTGTSDEQFF
NA | NA | 15 | TRBJ1-3 | TRBV6-6 | TGTGCCAGCAGTTACCCCTTCGGTCTCGGAAACACCATATATTTT | CASSYPFGLGNTIYF
NA | NA | 14 | TRBJ2-1 | TRBV18 | TGTGCCAGCTCTTCCTTGTCCCGGAGCAATGAGCAGTTCTTC | CASSSLSRSNEQFF
TRBD2 | NA | 17 | TRBJ2-2 | TRBV11-2 | TGTGCCAGCAGCTTAAAGGGGACTAGCGGGGGGAACGGGGAGCTGTTTTTT | CASSLKGTSGGNGELFF
TRBD1 | NA | 14 | TRBJ2-2 | TRBV9 | TGTGCCAGCAGCGCACAGGGGCCCACCGGGGAGCTGTTTTTT | CASSAQGPTGELFF
TRBD1 | NA | 15 | TRBJ2-1 | TRBV30 | TGTGCCTGGTCCCCGGGCAGGGGGCTAGAAAATGAGCAGTTCTTC | CAWSPGRGLENEQFF
NA | NA | 16 | TRBJ1-6 | TRBV10-2 | TGCGCCAGCAGTTACTGGGGGCGGTCCTATAATTCACCCCTCCACTTT | CASSYWGRSYNSPLHF
NA | NA | 16 | TRBJ1-5 | TRBV6-6 | TGTGCCAGCAGTTACCCCACGGGTGGCGGCAATCAGCCCCAGCATTTT | CASSYPTGGGNQPQHF
NA | once | 12 | TRBJ1-2 | TRBV18 | TGTGCCAGCTCACCGAACAGAGAAGGCTACACCTTC | CASSPNREGYTF
TRBD1 | NA | 14 | TRBJ1-2 | TRBV4-1 | TGCGCCAGCAGCCAGGCGACAGGGAGCTATGGCTACACCTTC | CASSQATGSYGYTF